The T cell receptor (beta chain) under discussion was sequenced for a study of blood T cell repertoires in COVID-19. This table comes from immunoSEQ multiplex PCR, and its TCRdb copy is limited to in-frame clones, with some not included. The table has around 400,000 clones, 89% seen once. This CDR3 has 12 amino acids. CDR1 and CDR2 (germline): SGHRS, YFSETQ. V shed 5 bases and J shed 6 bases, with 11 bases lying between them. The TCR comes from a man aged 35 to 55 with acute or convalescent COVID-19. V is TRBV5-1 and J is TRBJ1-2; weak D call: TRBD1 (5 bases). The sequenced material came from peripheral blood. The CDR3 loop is CASRTSGDGYTF. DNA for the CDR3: TGCGCCAGCAGAACGTCGGGGGATGGCTACACCTTC.